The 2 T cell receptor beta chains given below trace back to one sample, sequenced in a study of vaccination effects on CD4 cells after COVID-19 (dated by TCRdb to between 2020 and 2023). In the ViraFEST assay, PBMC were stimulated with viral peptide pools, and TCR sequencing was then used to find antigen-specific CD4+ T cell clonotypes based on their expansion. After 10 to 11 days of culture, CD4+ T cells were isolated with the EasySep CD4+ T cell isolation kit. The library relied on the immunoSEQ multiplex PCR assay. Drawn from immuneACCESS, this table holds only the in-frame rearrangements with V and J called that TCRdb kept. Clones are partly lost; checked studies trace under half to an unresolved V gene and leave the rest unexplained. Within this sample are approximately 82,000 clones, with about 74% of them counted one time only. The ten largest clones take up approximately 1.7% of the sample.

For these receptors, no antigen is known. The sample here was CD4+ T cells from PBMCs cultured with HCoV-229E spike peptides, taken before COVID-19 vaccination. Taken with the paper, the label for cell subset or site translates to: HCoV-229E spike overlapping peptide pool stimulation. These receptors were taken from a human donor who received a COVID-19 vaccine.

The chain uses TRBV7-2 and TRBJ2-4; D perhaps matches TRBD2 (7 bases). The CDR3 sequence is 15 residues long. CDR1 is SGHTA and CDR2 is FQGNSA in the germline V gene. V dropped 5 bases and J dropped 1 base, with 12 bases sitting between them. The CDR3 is CASSQPGGAKNIQYF. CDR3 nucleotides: TGTGCCAGCAGCCAGCCGGGGGGCGCCAAAAACATTCAGTACTTC.

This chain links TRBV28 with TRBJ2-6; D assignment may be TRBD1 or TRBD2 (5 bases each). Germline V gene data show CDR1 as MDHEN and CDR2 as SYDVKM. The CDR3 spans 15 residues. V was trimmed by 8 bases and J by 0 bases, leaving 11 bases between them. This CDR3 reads CASETGASGANVLTF. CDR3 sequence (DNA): TGTGCCAGCGAGACCGGGGCCTCTGGGGCCAACGTCCTGACTTTC.